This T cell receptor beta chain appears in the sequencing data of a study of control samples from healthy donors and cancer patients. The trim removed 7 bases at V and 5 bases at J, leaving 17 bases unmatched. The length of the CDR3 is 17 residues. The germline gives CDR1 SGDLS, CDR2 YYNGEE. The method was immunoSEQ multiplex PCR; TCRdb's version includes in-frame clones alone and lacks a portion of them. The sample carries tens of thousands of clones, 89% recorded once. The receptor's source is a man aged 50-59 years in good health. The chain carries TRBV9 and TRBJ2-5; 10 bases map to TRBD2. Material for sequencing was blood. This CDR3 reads CASAPTSGSLGRETQYF. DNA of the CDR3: TGTGCCAGCGCTCCGACTAGCGGGTCTTTAGGAAGGGAGACCCAGTACTTC.